One sample yielded the 22 T cell receptor beta chains listed below, sequenced in a study of T cells in Graves' hyperthyroidism and ophthalmopathy. Authors of the study amplified TCR beta CDR3 regions from RNA transcripts. TCR CDR3 underwent first-round RT-PCR with the HTBI primer set. TCRdb reprocessed the multiplex PCR reads via MiXCR and lists one record per CDR3 protein. The data contain roughly 170,000 distinct CDR3 sequences, 9.4% of them seen just once; the ten biggest clones take up roughly 23%. The sample comprised blood. The origin of the receptors is a woman under 30 with Graves' hyperthyroidism that later progressed to Graves' ophthalmopathy.

This chain joins TRBV7-8 and TRBJ2-2; 12 bases are a match to TRBD2. Per the germline V gene, CDR1 is SGHVS and CDR2 is FQNEAQ. This CDR3 has 16 residues. V gave up 5 bases and J gave up 4 bases; unmatched junction bases: 5. CDR3: CASSQTSGGTTGELFF. Here the CDR3 DNA reads TGTGCCAGCAGCCAGACTAGCGGGGGAACCACCGGGGAGCTGTTTTTT.

The chain carries TRBV7-8 and TRBJ2-7, with 7 positions matching TRBD2. The germline CDR1 and CDR2 sequences are SGHVS and FQNEAQ. J lost 2 bases, V lost 4 bases, and 2 bases had no gene match. This CDR3 comprises 13 residues. As DNA, the CDR3 is TGTGCCAGCAGCTCAACTAGCGCCTACGAGCAGTACTTC. Residues: CASSSTSAYEQYF. The variable domain in full, with the rest retrieved from reference TRBV7-8 and TRBJ2-7, is GAGVSQSPRYKVAKRGQDVALRCDPISGHVSLFWYQQALGQGPEFLTYFQNEAQLDKSGLPSDRFFAERPEGSVSTLKIQRTQQEDSAVYLCASSSTSAYEQYFGPGTRLTVT.

The chain carries TRBV3-1 and TRBJ1-2; 8 bases line up with TRBD1. Germline assignment: CDR1 LGHDT and CDR2 YNNKEL (reference sequence). V was pared by 3 bases and J by 12 bases, with 9 bases of the junction left unmatched. The CDR3 length is 13 residues. In DNA, the CDR3 is TGTGCCAGCAGCCAGGCAGGGACAGGCCTTGACACCTTC. This encodes CASSQAGTGLDTF.

This clonotype was picked up many times. The chain combines TRBV20-1 with TRBJ2-3, with unresolved D. Germline-derived CDR1 and CDR2 are DFQATT and SNEGSKA (reference sequence). V shed 2 bases and J shed 2 bases, with 5 bases lying between them. The CDR3 has 12 residues. The CDR3 nucleotides are TGCAGTGCTAGATCCTACACAGATACGCAGTATTTT. It codes for CSARSYTDTQYF.

This clonotype has a count of ten or more. The chain joins TRBV3-1 to TRBJ2-1, with TRBD2 matching over 7 bases. V was clipped by 2 bases and J by 9 bases; unmatched bases: 13. This CDR3 has 16 amino acids. Germline V gene sequence: CDR1 LGHDT, CDR2 YNNKEL (reference sequence). In nucleotides, the CDR3 is TGTGCCAGCAGCCAAATAAACGGGAGGTTCATGGGTGAGCAGTTCTTC. It yields the protein CASSQINGRFMGEQFF.

This clonotype was observed many times. The rearrangement links TRBV16 to TRBJ1-2; TRBD1 matches 7 bases. Germline trimming cut 1 base from V and 6 bases from J; bases unmatched to any gene: 5. Germline CDR1 reads KGHSY; CDR2 reads FQNENV. The CDR3 is 14 residues long. The CDR3 is CASSQFSGGDGYTF. Written as DNA, the CDR3 is TGTGCCAGCAGCCAATTCTCAGGGGGTGATGGCTACACCTTC.

This clonotype has just a few counts. This chain connects TRBV5-6 to TRBJ2-4; TRBD2 agrees at 15 bases. V trimming: 3 bases; J trimming: 6 bases; junction bases outside the gene matches: 7. CDR1 and CDR2 from the germline V gene are SGHDT and YYEEEE. The CDR3 has 17 residues. The CDR3 DNA is TGTGCCAGCAGCTCCGGACTAGCGGGAGGGGGGGGAAACATTCAGTACTTC. Translation gives CASSSGLAGGGGNIQYF.

This clonotype was seen repeatedly, ten times or more. The rearrangement uses TRBV3-1 and TRBJ2-3; no clear D gene. Germline CDR1 LGHDT, CDR2 YNNKEL (reference sequence). V was clipped by 2 bases and J by 13 bases, with 13 bases between them. The CDR3 totals 12 residues. DNA for the CDR3: TGTGCCAGCAGCCAATCATCAGGAGAGGAGTATTTT. It codes for CASSQSSGEEYF.

Comment on this clonotype: A much larger clone lies a single base off, so this may be a read error. The CDR3 sequence: CASSHDQENTEAFF. The CDR3 DNA reads TGTGCCAGCAGCCACGATCAAGAGAACACTGAAGCTTTCTTT. This chain links TRBV4-2 with TRBJ1-1; D uncertain. Germline-derived CDR1 and CDR2 are LGHNA and YNFKEQ. The germline V and J ends were trimmed by 3 bases and 1 base, with 9 bases remaining between them. This CDR3 is 14 amino acids long.

This clonotype occurred a few times. V is TRBV6-1 and J is TRBJ2-1; TRBD1 might be the D (5 bases). Germline CDR1 MNHNS, CDR2 SASEGT. Trimming took off 5 bases at V and 5 bases at J, with 22 bases between the two ends. The CDR3 has 17 residues. CDR3 coding DNA: TGTGCCAGCAGTTATTTCCCCCCCGGCAGGGTCGACAATGAGCAGTTCTTC. It yields the protein CASSYFPPGRVDNEQFF.

This clonotype showed up many times. The chain has TRBV6-2 or TRBV6-3 and TRBJ1-2, with TRBD1 identical over 7 bases. CDR1 and CDR2 (germline): MNHEY, SVGEGT. Unmatched junction bases numbered 13, after V lost 5 bases and J lost 7 bases. The CDR3 loop spans 15 amino acids. Here the CDR3 reads CASSSHGQEGSGYTF. As DNA, the CDR3 is TGTGCCAGCAGTAGCCACGGACAGGAGGGTAGTGGCTACACCTTC.

This clonotype was observed at least ten times. The chain is built from TRBV2 and TRBJ2-2, with D possibly being TRBD1 (5 bases). Looked up from germline, CDR1 is SNHLY and CDR2 is FYNNEI. CDR3 length equals 15 residues. With 7 bases removed from V and 2 bases from J, the gap between germline ends came to 14 bases. CDR3 residues: CASKPRTSNTGELFF. CDR3 sequence (DNA): TGTGCCAGCAAGCCCCGGACAAGTAACACCGGGGAGCTGTTTTTT.

Details on this clonotype: The CDR3 ends on some other residue instead of the conserved phenylalanine or tryptophan, so this is likely a read error. The chain couples TRBV12-3 or TRBV12-4 to TRBJ2-7, with D tentatively TRBD1 (5 bases). V shed 5 bases and J shed 0 bases, with 11 bases lying between them. The CDR3 runs to 14 residues. CDR3 sequence reads: CASSRGPSSYEQYL. CDR3 nucleotide sequence: TGTGCCAGCAGTAGGGGTCCGAGCTCCTACGAGCAGTACCTC.

The gene calls are TRBV10-2 and TRBJ2-5; no reliable D call. Looked up from germline, CDR1 is WSHSY and CDR2 is SAAADI. The CDR3 is 13 residues long. Trimming removed 4 bases at V and 2 bases at J, with 8 bases between. The CDR3 region is CASSADGQETQYF. CDR3 in DNA: TGCGCCAGCAGTGCGGACGGTCAAGAGACCCAGTACTTC.

The sample holds many counts of this clonotype. V usage is TRBV6-1 and J usage is TRBJ2-3; the match to TRBD2 covers 15 bases. The J segment lost 2 bases and the V segment lost 4 bases, leaving 1 base of the junction unmatched. The CDR3 has 16 residues. CDR1 is MNHNS, CDR2 SASEGT, per germline. The DNA for the CDR3 is TGTGCCAGCAGTGGGACTAGCGGGAGGGCCACAGATACGCAGTATTTT. Its translation is CASSGTSGRATDTQYF.

This clonotype was recorded many times. V usage is TRBV2 and J usage is TRBJ2-1; 11 positions agree with TRBD2. The CDR3 runs to 14 residues. Germline V gene sequence: CDR1 SNHLY, CDR2 FYNNEI. V dropped 7 bases and J dropped 7; count of bases not matched to a gene: 6. CDR3 amino acids: CASKGLAGGNEQFF. The DNA for the CDR3 is TGTGCCAGCAAAGGGCTAGCGGGAGGTAATGAGCAGTTCTTC.

This clonotype was counted at least ten times. The chain joins TRBV12-3 or TRBV12-4 to TRBJ2-1; 7 nucleotides line up with TRBD1. This CDR3 is 14 amino acids long. V shed 6 bases and J 6 bases; nucleotides not matched to a gene: 8. In nucleotides, the CDR3 is TGTGCCAGCAGGTCCTTAACAGGGGTCAATGAGCAGTTCTTC. This codes for CASRSLTGVNEQFF.

This chain uses TRBV20-1 with TRBJ2-5; 11 bases match TRBD2. The CDR3 loop spans 15 amino acids. Losses at the gene ends were 5 bases for V and 4 bases for J; bases not matched to a gene: 9. Germline CDR1 is DFQATT and CDR2 is SNEGSKA (reference sequence). As DNA, the CDR3 is TGCAGTGCTCAGAAACTAGCGGGAGAATCAGAGACCCAGTACTTC. Protein product: CSAQKLAGESETQYF.

This clonotype occurred a few times. The chain uses TRBV19 and TRBJ2-3; D not certain. The CDR3 runs to 14 residues. In germline, CDR1 is LNHDA, CDR2 SQIVND (reference sequence). Trimming took off 3 bases at V and 2 bases at J, with 9 bases between the two ends. CDR3 DNA sequence: TGTGCCAGTAGTATGAGGTCCTCCACAGATACGCAGTATTTT. Protein sequence: CASSMRSSTDTQYF.

The J gene is TRBJ2-3, the V gene TRBV5-5; D is unclear. Per the germline V gene, CDR1 is SGHKS and CDR2 is YYEKEE (reference sequence). There are 13 residues in the CDR3. V gave up 0 bases and J gave up 9 bases, with 11 bases separating them. CDR3 sequence: CASSLESARTQYF. CDR3 nucleotides: TGTGCCAGCAGCTTGGAGAGTGCCCGAACGCAGTATTTT.

This clonotype was observed many times. The chain employs TRBV28 and TRBJ1-1, with 11 bases identical to TRBD1. V was pared by 2 bases and J by 4 bases, with 3 bases of the junction left unmatched. CDR1 and CDR2 (germline): MDHEN, SYDVKM. The CDR3 loop spans 15 amino acids. CDR3 residues: CASSLSGTGGTEAFF. CDR3 nucleotide sequence: TGTGCCAGCAGTTTAAGCGGGACAGGGGGCACTGAAGCTTTCTTT.

There are a few counts of this clonotype. The chain recombines TRBV27 with TRBJ1-6, with 11 positions matching TRBD1. Germline V gene sequence: CDR1 MNHEY, CDR2 SMNVEV (reference sequence). This CDR3 is built from 19 residues. The junction had 11 bases not matched to a gene; V was cut back by 3 bases and J by 4 bases. CDR3 bases: TGTGCCAGCAGTTTTTCGGACAGGGGGCTCAAAATTTATAATTCACCCCTCCACTTT. The encoded protein is CASSFSDRGLKIYNSPLHF.